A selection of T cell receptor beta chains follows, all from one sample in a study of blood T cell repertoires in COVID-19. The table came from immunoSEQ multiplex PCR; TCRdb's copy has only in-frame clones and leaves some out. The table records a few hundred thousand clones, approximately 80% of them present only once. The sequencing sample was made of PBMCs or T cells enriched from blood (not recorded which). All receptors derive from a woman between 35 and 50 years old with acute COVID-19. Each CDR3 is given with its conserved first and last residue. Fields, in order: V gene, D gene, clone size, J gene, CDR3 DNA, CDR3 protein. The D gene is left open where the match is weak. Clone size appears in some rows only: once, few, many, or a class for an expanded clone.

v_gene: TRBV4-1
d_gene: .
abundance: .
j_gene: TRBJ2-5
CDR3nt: TGCGCCAGCAGCCATGTTATCGAAGGGGGTTACCAAGAGACCCAGTACTTC
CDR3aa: CASSHVIEGGYQETQYF

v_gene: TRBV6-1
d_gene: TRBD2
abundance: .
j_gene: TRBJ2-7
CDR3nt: TGTGCCAGCAGTGAGAGCGGGAGTCCCTACGAGCAGTACTTC
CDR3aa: CASSESGSPYEQYF

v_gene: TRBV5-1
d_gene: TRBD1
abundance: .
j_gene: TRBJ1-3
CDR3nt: TGCGCCAGCAGCTCCCGGGACAGGGGCCCTGGAAACACCATATATTTT
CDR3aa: CASSSRDRGPGNTIYF

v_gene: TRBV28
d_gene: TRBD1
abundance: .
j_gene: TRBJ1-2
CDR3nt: TGTGCCAGCAGTCGGTACAGGGGGATTGGCTACACCTTC
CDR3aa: CASSRYRGIGYTF

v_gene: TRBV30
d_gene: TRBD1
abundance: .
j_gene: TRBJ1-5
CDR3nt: TGTGCCTGGAGTGTAGGACAGGGCAGCAATCAGCCCCAGCATTTT
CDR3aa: CAWSVGQGSNQPQHF

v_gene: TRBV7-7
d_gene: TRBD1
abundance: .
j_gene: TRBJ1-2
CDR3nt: TGTGCTAGCAGCCCCGGGACAGGCTATGGCTACACCTTC
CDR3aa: CASSPGTGYGYTF

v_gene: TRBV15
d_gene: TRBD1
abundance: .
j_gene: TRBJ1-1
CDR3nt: TGTGCCACCAGCAGGGGACTGACAGGGGGCAACACTGAAGCTTTCTTT
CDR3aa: CATSRGLTGGNTEAFF

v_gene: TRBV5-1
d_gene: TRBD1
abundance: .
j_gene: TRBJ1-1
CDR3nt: TGCGCCAGCAGCCGCCGGGACAGCAACACTGAAGCTTTCTTT
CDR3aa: CASSRRDSNTEAFF

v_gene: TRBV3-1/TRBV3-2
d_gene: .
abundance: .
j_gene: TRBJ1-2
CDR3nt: TGTGCCAGCAGCCAAGGGCCCGGACAGAACTATGGCTACACCTTC
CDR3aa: CASSQGPGQNYGYTF

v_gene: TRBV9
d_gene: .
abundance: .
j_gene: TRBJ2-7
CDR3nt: TGTGCCAGCAGCGTAGCTTTACTAGCCGACTACGAGCAGTACTTC
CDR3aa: CASSVALLADYEQYF

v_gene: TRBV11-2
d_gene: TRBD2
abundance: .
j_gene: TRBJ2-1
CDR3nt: TGTGCCAGCAGCTCCGGGACTAGCGGGAGCAATGAGCAGTTCTTC
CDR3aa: CASSSGTSGSNEQFF

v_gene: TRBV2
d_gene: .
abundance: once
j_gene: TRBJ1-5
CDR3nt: TGTGCCAGCAGCGCGGCAGGGGGCAATCAGCCCCAGCATTTT
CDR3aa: CASSAAGGNQPQHF

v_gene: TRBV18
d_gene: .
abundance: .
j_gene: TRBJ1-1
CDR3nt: TGTGCCAGCTCACCACCCAACCGACGCGGTAGGAACACTGAAGCTTTCTTT
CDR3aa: CASSPPNRRGRNTEAFF

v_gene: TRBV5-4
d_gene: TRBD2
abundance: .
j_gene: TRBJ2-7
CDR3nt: TGTGCCAGCAGCAGGAAGGGACTAGCGGGATTCGAGCAGTACTTC
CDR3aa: CASSRKGLAGFEQYF

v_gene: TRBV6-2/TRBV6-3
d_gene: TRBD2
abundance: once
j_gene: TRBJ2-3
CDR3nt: TGTGCCAGCAGTTACGGCGGGGGGGCGACAGATACGCAGTATTTT
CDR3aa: CASSYGGGATDTQYF

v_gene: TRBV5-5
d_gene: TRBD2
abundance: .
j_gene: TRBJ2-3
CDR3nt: TGTGCCAGCAGCTTGGGGGCGGGGGTTCTCGCAGATACGCAGTATTTT
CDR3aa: CASSLGAGVLADTQYF

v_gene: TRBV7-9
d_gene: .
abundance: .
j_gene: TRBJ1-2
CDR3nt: TGTGCCAGCAGCTTAGACTCCTATGGCTACACCTTC
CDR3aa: CASSLDSYGYTF

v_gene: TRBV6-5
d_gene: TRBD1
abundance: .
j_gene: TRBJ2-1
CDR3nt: TGTGCCAGCAGTTACGGGACAGATTCCTACAATGAGCAGTTCTTC
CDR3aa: CASSYGTDSYNEQFF

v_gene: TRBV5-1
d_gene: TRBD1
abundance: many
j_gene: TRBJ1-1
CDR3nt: TGCGCCAGCAGCTTAACAGGGGGCGACACTGAAGCTTTCTTT
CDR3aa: CASSLTGGDTEAFF

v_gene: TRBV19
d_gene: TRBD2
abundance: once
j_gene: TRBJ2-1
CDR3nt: TGTGCCAGTAGTATCCGGGCGGGGGGGACATACAATGAGCAGTTCTTC
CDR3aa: CASSIRAGGTYNEQFF

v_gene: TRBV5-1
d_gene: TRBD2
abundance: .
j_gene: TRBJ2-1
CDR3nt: TGCGCCAGCAATCGTAAGCGGGAGTTGGGGCAGGAGCAGTTCTTC
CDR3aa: CASNRKRELGQEQFF

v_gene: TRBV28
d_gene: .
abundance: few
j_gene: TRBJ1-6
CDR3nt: TGTGCCAGCAGTTTATTTGGTGGTGGGGGGGCTTTCTCCTATAATTCACCCCTCCACTTT
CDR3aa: CASSLFGGGGAFSYNSPLHF

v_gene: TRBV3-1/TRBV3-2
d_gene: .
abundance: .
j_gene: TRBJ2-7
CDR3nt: TGTGCCAGCAGCCAAGTAGCAGCGCAGGAGCAGTACTTC
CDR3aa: CASSQVAAQEQYF

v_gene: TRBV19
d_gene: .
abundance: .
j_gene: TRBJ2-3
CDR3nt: TGTGCCAGTAGTACTTTGACAGGACCAGATACGCAGTATTTT
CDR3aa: CASSTLTGPDTQYF

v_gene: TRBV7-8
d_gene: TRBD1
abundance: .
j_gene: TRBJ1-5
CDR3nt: TGTGCCAGCAGCTCTACAGGGGGAGGCAATCAGCCCCAGCATTTT
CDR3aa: CASSSTGGGNQPQHF

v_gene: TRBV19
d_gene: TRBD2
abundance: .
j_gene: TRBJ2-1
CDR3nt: TGTGCCAGTAGTATGGGCGGGGGGTCCTACAATGAGCAGTTCTTC
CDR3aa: CASSMGGGSYNEQFF

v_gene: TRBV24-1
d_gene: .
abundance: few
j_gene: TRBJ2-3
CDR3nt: TGTGCCACCAGTGAACACCAAGACAGGCTGGGTAGGACAGATACGCAGTATTTT
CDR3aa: CATSEHQDRLGRTDTQYF

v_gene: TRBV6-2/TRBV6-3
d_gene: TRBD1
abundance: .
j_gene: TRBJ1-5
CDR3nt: TGTGCCAGCAGTTACGCCTTGATCAGGGGGCATCAGCCCCAGCATTTT
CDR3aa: CASSYALIRGHQPQHF

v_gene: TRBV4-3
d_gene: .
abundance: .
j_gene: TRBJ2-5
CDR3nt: TGCGCCAGCAGCCAAGATGGGGGGGAGACCCAGTACTTC
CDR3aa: CASSQDGGETQYF

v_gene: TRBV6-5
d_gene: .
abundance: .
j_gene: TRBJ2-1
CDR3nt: TGTGCCAGCAGTTACTCGAACCAGGGCTATGAGCAGTTCTTC
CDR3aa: CASSYSNQGYEQFF

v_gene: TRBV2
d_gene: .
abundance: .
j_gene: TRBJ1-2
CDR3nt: TGTGCCAGCTCTTATGGGACTCCTAACTATGGCTACACCTTC
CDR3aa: CASSYGTPNYGYTF

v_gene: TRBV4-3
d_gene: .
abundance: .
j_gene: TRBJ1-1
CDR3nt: TGCGCCAGCAGCCAAGAGTTCGGAGCCTCTAACACTGAAGCTTTCTTT
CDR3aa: CASSQEFGASNTEAFF

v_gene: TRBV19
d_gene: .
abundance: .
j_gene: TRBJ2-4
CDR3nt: TGTGCCAGTAATGGACTGGACAAAAACATTCAGTACTTC
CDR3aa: CASNGLDKNIQYF

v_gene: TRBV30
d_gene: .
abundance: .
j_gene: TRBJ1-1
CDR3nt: TGTGCCTGGAGTGAGAGGGTTCCTGAAGCTTTCTTT
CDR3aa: CAWSERVPEAFF

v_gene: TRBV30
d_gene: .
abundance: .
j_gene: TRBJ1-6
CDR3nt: TGTGCCTGGAAACAGCAGGATAATTCACCCCTCCACTTT
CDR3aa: CAWKQQDNSPLHF

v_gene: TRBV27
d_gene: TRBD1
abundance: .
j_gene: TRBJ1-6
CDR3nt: TGTGCCAGCAGTTCGGGAACAGGGGGCTATTCACCCCTCCACTTT
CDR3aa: CASSSGTGGYSPLHF

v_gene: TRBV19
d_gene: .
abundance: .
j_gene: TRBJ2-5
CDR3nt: TGTGCCAGTAGTATAGGAAGGGGAGAGACCCAGTACTTC
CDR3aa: CASSIGRGETQYF

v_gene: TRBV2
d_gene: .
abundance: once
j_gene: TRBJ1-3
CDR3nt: TGTGCCAGCAGTGGCTACAGGATCTTACGCTCTGGAAACACCATATATTTT
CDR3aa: CASSGYRILRSGNTIYF

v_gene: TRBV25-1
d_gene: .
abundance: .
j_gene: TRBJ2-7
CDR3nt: TGTGCCAGCAGTGACCCTCCAGGGGTCGAGCAGTACTTC
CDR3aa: CASSDPPGVEQYF

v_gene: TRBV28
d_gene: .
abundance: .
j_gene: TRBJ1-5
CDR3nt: TGTGCCAGCAGTTTATATCAGGGAAATCAGCCCCAGCATTTT
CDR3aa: CASSLYQGNQPQHF

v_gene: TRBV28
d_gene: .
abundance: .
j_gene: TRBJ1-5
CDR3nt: TGTGCCAGCAGTTTATCCCCACAGCCCCAGCATTTT
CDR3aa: CASSLSPQPQHF

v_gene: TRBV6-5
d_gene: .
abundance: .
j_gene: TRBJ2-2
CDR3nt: TGTGCCAGCAGTTTCCGACTAGCGAACACCGGGGAGCTGTTTTTT
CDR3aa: CASSFRLANTGELFF

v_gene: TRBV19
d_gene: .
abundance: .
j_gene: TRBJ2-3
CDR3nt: TGTGCCAGTAGTATACAAGCGGCTAGCACAGATACGCAGTATTTT
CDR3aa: CASSIQAASTDTQYF

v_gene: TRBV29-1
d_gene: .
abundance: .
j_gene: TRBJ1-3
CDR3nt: TGCAGCGTCCATCAGGGCTCTGGAAACACCATATATTTT
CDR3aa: CSVHQGSGNTIYF

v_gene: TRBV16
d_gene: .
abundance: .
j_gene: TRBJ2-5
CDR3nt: TGTGCCAGCAGCCTACATCCCCAAGAGACCCAGTACTTC
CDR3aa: CASSLHPQETQYF

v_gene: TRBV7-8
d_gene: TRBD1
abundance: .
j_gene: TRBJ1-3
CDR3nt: TGTGCCAGCAGCCCAGGGACAGTCGGAAACACCATATATTTT
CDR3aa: CASSPGTVGNTIYF

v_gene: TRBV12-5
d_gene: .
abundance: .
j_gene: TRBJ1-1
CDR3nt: TGTGCTAGTGGTTTGGGCGACACACTGAACACTGAAGCTTTCTTT
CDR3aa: CASGLGDTLNTEAFF

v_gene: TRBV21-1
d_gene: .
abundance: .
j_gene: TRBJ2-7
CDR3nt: TGTGCCAGCAGCACAGCGGGAGAGATCTACGAGCAGTACTTC
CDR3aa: CASSTAGEIYEQYF

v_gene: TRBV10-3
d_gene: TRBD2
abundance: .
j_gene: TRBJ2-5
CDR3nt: TGTGCCATCAGTGAGGGGGGGGGCCAAGAGACCCAGTACTTC
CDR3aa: CAISEGGGQETQYF

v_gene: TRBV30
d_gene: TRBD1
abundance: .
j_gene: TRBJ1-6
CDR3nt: TGTGCCTGGGGCTCGGGACAGCTTAATTCACCCCTCCACTTT
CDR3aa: CAWGSGQLNSPLHF

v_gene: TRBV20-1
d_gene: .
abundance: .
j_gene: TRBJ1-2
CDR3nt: TGCAGTGCGCAGGGGTTCTCTGGCTACACCTTC
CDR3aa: CSAQGFSGYTF

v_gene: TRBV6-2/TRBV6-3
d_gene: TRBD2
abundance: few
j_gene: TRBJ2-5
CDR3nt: TGTGCCAGCAGTTACCCCTTAGCGGGAGGGCCGGCGGAGACCCAGTACTTC
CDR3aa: CASSYPLAGGPAETQYF